This paragraph reports one TCR beta chain. The data originate from a study of chemoradiotherapy in HPV16-positive cancers. For the study at large: Candidate HPV-specific T-cell clones and common TCR motifs came from functional assays in two HPV16-positive patients.

Some clones are missing from TCRdb's copy, which holds only in-frame ones; the method was immunoSEQ multiplex PCR. Seen here are under 7,000 clones, 84% observed once, and the top ten hold about 8.2%. Germline V gene lookup returns CDR1 SGHTA and CDR2 FQGNSA. The CDR3 runs to 11 residues. Trimming pared 7 bases from V and 7 bases from J, leaving 8 bases between. Sample: tumor tissue, taken from a patient who underwent chemoradiotherapy. The TCR originated in a human donor with HPV-associated anogenital cancer. The rearrangement links TRBV7-2 to TRBJ2-1; D call uncertain. The CDR3 region is CASNNQNEQFF. In DNA, the CDR3 is TGTGCCAGCAACAACCAAAATGAGCAGTTCTTC.